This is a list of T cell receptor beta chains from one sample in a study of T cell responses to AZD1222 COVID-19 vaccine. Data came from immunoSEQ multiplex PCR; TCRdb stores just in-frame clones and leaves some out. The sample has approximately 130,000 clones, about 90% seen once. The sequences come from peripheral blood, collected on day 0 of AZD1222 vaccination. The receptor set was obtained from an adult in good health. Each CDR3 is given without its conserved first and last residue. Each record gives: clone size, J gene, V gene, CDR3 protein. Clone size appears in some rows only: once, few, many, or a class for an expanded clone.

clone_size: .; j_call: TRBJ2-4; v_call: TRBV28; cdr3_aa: ASGQGAHLKNIQY
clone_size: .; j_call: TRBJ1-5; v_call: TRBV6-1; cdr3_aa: ASSDGSFISNQPQH
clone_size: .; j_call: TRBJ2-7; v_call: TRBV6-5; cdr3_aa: ASRLDRVYYEQY
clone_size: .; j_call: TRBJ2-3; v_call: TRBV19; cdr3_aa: ASRPGYTDTQY
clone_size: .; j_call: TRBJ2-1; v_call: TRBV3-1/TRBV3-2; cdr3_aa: ASSSEPGGRFFGEQF
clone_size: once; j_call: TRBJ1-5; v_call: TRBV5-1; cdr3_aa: ASSFDRDQPQH
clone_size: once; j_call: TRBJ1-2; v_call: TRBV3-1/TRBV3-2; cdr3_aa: ASSPDLYGYT
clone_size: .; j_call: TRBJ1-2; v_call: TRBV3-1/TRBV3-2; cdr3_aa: ASSQVGTGYT
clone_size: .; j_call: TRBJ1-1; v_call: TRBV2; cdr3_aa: ASSEVGSEAF
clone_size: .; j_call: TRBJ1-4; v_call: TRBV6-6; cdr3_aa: ATSAANRGRNEKLF
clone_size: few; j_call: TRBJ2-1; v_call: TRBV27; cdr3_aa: ASSLGLGSYNEQF
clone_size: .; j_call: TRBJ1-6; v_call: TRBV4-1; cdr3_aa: ASSQEGGLLGYNSPLH
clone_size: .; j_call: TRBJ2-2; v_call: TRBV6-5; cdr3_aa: ASSYQQGFAGELF
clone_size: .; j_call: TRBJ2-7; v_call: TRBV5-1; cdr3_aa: ASSNPGQGYEQY